The 16 T cell receptor beta chains in this list originate from one sample, sequenced in a study of blood T cell repertoires in COVID-19. The data were produced by immunoSEQ multiplex PCR, yet TCRdb's version contains in-frame clones alone and is incomplete. The sample lists about 130,000 clones, 81% occurring once. Sequencing was performed on peripheral blood. The receptors here all came from a man aged 30 to 45 with COVID-19, enrolled during active disease.

The chain uses TRBV6-5 and TRBJ2-3; 9 bases agree with TRBD1. CDR1 and CDR2 (germline): MNHEY, SVGAGI. The CDR3 is 14 amino acids. Losses at the gene ends were 6 bases for V and 2 bases for J; bases not matched to a gene: 3. The CDR3: CASRRDRDTDTQYF. The CDR3 nucleotides read TGTGCCAGCAGACGGGACAGGGACACAGATACGCAGTATTTT.

The chain joins TRBV2 to TRBJ2-2; 8 nucleotides match TRBD1. CDR1 and CDR2 from the germline V gene are SNHLY and FYNNEI. V lost 11 bases and J lost 5; bases outside the gene matches: 10. The CDR3 has 14 amino acids. CDR3 amino acids: CAGAGGAGTGELFF. As DNA, the CDR3 is TGTGCCGGGGCAGGGGGCGCAGGGACCGGGGAGCTGTTTTTT.

This chain connects TRBV6-5 to TRBJ2-6; no clear D gene. The CDR3 totals 15 residues. Germline values: CDR1 MNHEY, CDR2 SVGAGI. Trimming left V 0 bases short and J 3 bases short, with 6 bases between. For the CDR3, the DNA is TGTGCCAGCAGTTACTCCCCAGATGGGGCCAACGTCCTGACTTTC. Translation gives CASSYSPDGANVLTF.

The chain has TRBV6-5 and TRBJ2-1, with 8 bases identical to TRBD2. The germline V gene has CDR1 MNHEY and CDR2 SVGAGI. V lost 4 bases, J lost 8 bases, and 7 bases stayed unmatched. CDR3 length: 14 amino acids. CDR3 DNA: TGTGCCAGCAGTTTGTCGGCGGGGGGCTATGAGCAGTTCTTC. It codes for CASSLSAGGYEQFF.

The CDR3 loop reads CASSLPISGANVLTF. As DNA, the CDR3 is TGTGCCAGCAGCTTACCAATCTCTGGGGCCAACGTCCTGACTTTC. The chain combines TRBV11-3 with TRBJ2-6; unclear D gene. Trimming left V 2 bases short and J 0 bases short, with 5 bases between. Per germline, CDR1 SGHNT and CDR2 YENEEA. This CDR3 region has 15 residues.

The chain carries TRBV28 and TRBJ2-2; D remains ambiguous. The CDR3 loop spans 15 amino acids. CDR1 MDHEN and CDR2 SYDVKM come from the germline V gene. Trimming shortened V by 6 bases and J by 1 base, and 12 bases separated the two germline ends. The DNA of the CDR3 is TGTGCCAGCAGCCCGTCAGTTTTGAACACCGGGGAGCTGTTTTTT. Protein sequence: CASSPSVLNTGELFF.

The chain uses TRBV19 and TRBJ2-5, with 7 bases identical to TRBD2. The CDR3 is 15 residues long. Losses at the gene ends were 0 bases for V and 1 base for J; bases not matched to a gene: 2. Germline-derived CDR1 and CDR2 are LNHDA and SQIVND (reference sequence). CDR3 sequence reads: CASSIDPGGQETQYF. Here the CDR3 DNA reads TGTGCCAGTAGTATAGACCCGGGGGGCCAAGAGACCCAGTACTTC.

The gene calls are TRBV6-5 and TRBJ2-1; a possible D gene is TRBD1 (7 bases). Germline lookup yields CDR1 MNHEY and CDR2 SVGAGI. The V end lost 5 bases, the J end lost 5 bases, and 13 bases lay between the germline ends. The CDR3 is 14 amino acids. CDR3 residues: CASSRQGGNNEQFF. The DNA for the CDR3 is TGTGCCAGCAGTCGACAGGGAGGAAACAATGAGCAGTTCTTC.

This chain joins TRBV3-1 (or the pseudogene TRBV3-2) and TRBJ2-3; TRBD2 aligns across 7 bases. Germline-derived CDR1 and CDR2 are LGHDT and YNNKEL (reference sequence). The CDR3 sequence is 17 residues long. V lost 2 bases to trimming and J lost 0 bases; unmatched junction nucleotides: 8. The chain's CDR3 is CASSQNRRGYSTDTQYF. The CDR3 DNA follows: TGTGCCAGCAGCCAAAACCGGCGGGGGTACAGCACAGATACGCAGTATTTT.

The V call is TRBV12-3 or TRBV12-4, the J call TRBJ2-7, with TRBD1 matching over 9 bases. The ends lost 3 bases at V and 6 bases at J; junction bases unmatched: 3. This CDR3 has 13 residues. The DNA for the CDR3 is TGTGCCAGCAGTTTCGGGACAGGGACCGAGCAGTACTTC. Amino acid sequence: CASSFGTGTEQYF.

The rearrangement uses TRBV5-1 and TRBJ2-1; 10 bases align to TRBD1. The V and J ends lost 4 bases and 6 bases, in that order; junction bases with no gene match: 4. Germline V lookup: CDR1 SGHRS, CDR2 YFSETQ. The CDR3 length is 14 residues. CDR3 region: CASSMGQGINEQFF. The CDR3 coding sequence is TGCGCCAGCAGCATGGGACAGGGGATCAATGAGCAGTTCTTC.

The chain recombines TRBV10-3 with TRBJ1-6; D not resolved. The CDR3 spans 13 residues. Per the germline V gene, CDR1 is ENHRY and CDR2 is SYGVKD. V lost 4 bases and J 8 bases, leaving 9 bases between the germline ends. The CDR3 here is CAISAGAYSPLHF. In DNA, the CDR3 is TGTGCCATCAGTGCCGGTGCCTATTCACCCCTCCACTTT.

The genes are TRBV6-2 or TRBV6-3 and TRBJ2-7, with a tentative D call TRBD2 (5 bases). The CDR3 is 13 residues long. Germline V gives CDR1 MNHEY, CDR2 SVGEGT. Trimming left V 5 bases short and J 6 bases short, with 14 bases between. CDR3 amino acids: CASSEDSRGEQYF. The CDR3 bases are TGTGCCAGCAGTGAGGACTCTAGAGGCGAGCAGTACTTC.

The chain is built from TRBV2 and TRBJ2-1; D is perhaps TRBD2 (7 bases). The germline CDR1 and CDR2 sequences are SNHLY and FYNNEI. V dropped 5 bases and J dropped 10 bases, with 15 bases sitting between them. The CDR3 extends over 13 amino acids. The CDR3 is CASSRGGAREQFF. As DNA, the CDR3 is TGTGCCAGCAGTCGTGGGGGGGCAAGGGAGCAGTTCTTC.

The rearrangement links TRBV5-4 to TRBJ1-1; no firm D call. The length of the CDR3 is 14 residues. The V end was cut by 1 base, the J end by 0 bases, with 7 bases between. Germline CDR1 is SGHNT and CDR2 is YYREEE (reference sequence). CDR3 amino acids: CASSLSGLNTEAFF. The CDR3 nucleotides are TGTGCCAGCAGCTTGTCGGGGTTGAACACTGAAGCTTTCTTT.

V and J are TRBV7-5 and TRBJ2-5; TRBD2, the table's D call, lacks a check against the DNA. TRBV7-5 is described as a pseudogene. This CDR3 region has 16 residues. CDR3 coding DNA: TGTGTCAGAAGCGGCGGGACTAGCGGGAGTTGGAAGACCCAGTACTTC. Its protein is CVRSGGTSGSWKTQYF.